This TCR beta chain is drawn from a study of cytomegalovirus exposure and HLA in healthy donors. Overall study results and limits: Confirmation in vitro established that three CMV-associated chains were specific for CMV antigens. In a later analysis, the majority of CMV-associated beta chains seemingly showed HLA restriction. In a later analysis, an Asian-associated ancestry cluster reportedly showed fewer N-insertions than the roughly 710-donor mean.

The PCR ran on 60 Vbeta and 13 Jbeta primers. Clones were sequenced by immunoSEQ multiplex PCR, and TCRdb holds only the in-frame ones, with some missing. The table lists 150,000 to 200,000 clones, roughly two thirds of them singletons. Germline V gene data show CDR1 as SGHRS and CDR2 as YFSETQ. The V gene end was trimmed by 2 bases and the J gene end by 2 bases; junction bases not matched to a gene: 7. This CDR3 is built from 16 residues. To note about this clone: The antigen remains undetermined.

This clonotype originated in a woman between 18 and 30 years old in good health and CMV-seropositive. Sequencing was performed on PBMCs. V is TRBV5-1 and J is TRBJ2-3; 8 bases match TRBD2. This chain's CDR3 is CASSLSGGGYTDTQYF. Written as DNA, the CDR3 is TGCGCCAGCAGCTTAAGCGGGGGCGGTTACACAGATACGCAGTATTTT.